This T cell receptor (beta chain) originates from a study of T cell responses to AZD1222 COVID-19 vaccine. The CDR3 length is 16 residues. Profiling relied on immunoSEQ multiplex PCR, and the TCRdb table lists in-frame clones only, not all of them. The profile shows some 180,000 clones, 80% to 95% of them singletons. Study results and limitations: Donors were largely white British and mainly female; clonal diversity was possibly underestimated. Unmutated regions of variants are reportedly targeted by nearly half of spike-specific TCRs. With two AZD1222 doses given, Spike-specific TCR breadth and depth both rose.

Details on this clone: Its antigen is undetermined.

This sequence joins TRBV21-1 and TRBJ2-5; whether TRBD1, the table's D call, matches the DNA was not checked. TRBV21-1 is assigned pseudogene status. This clonotype originated in an adult who received the AZD1222 COVID-19 vaccine. The starting material was peripheral blood, obtained 28 days after the second AZD1222 dose. The chain's CDR3 is CASSPGGFPPQETQYF. Here the CDR3 DNA reads TGTGCCAGCAGCCCAGGGGGCTTCCCCCCTCAAGAGACCCAGTACTTC.